A selection of T cell receptor beta chains follows, all from one sample in a study of T cell responses to AZD1222 COVID-19 vaccine. Using immunoSEQ multiplex PCR, the repertoire was profiled, and TCRdb retains in-frame clones only, with some absent. This sample has tens of thousands of clones, with over 75% found just once. The sequencing used peripheral blood, collected on day 0 of AZD1222 vaccination. These TCRs come from an adult in good health. Both conserved end residues are part of each CDR3. The D gene is left open where the match is weak. Clone size, where shown, is once, few, many, or a class for clones that have expanded.

J gene,V gene,clone size,D gene,CDR3 DNA,CDR3 protein
TRBJ2-1,TRBV3-1/TRBV3-2,NA,NA,TGTGCCAGCAGCCAAGATCTGGGGATTCCCACCTACAATGAGCAGTTCTTC,CASSQDLGIPTYNEQFF
TRBJ2-5,TRBV11-2,NA,TRBD1,TGTGCCAGCAGCGCCCGGGACAGGGGGCGGGAGACCCAGTACTTC,CASSARDRGRETQYF
TRBJ2-3,TRBV27,once,NA,TGTGCCAGCAGTTTATCTCCAGATACGCAGTATTTT,CASSLSPDTQYF
TRBJ2-1,TRBV19,NA,NA,TGTGCCAGTAAGCTGGGGGAGCGGCGAAATGAGCAGTTCTTC,CASKLGERRNEQFF
TRBJ2-6,TRBV9,NA,NA,TGTGCCAGCAGCGTATTCGGGACCCACTCTGGGGCCAACGTCCTGACTTTC,CASSVFGTHSGANVLTF
TRBJ1-2,TRBV19,NA,NA,TGTGCCAGTAGCCGACAGGTTACCTATGGCTACACCTTC,CASSRQVTYGYTF
TRBJ2-7,TRBV7-9,few,TRBD1,TGTGCCAGCAGCAGCCGGGACAGGATCTACGAGCAGTACTTC,CASSSRDRIYEQYF
TRBJ1-1,TRBV11-2,once,NA,TGTGCCAGCAGCCCCGGTTGGGACGCGGGCACTGAAGCTTTCTTT,CASSPGWDAGTEAFF
TRBJ2-2,TRBV11-3,NA,TRBD2,TGTGCCAGCAGCCGGGGAGGGGCGCAGAACACCGGGGAGCTGTTTTTT,CASSRGGAQNTGELFF
TRBJ2-5,TRBV9,NA,NA,TGTGCCAGCAGCGTAGCCCATCAAGAGACCCAGTACTTC,CASSVAHQETQYF
TRBJ1-4,TRBV3-1/TRBV3-2,NA,NA,TGTGCCAGCAGGCGGGGTGAAAAACTGTTTTTT,CASRRGEKLFF
TRBJ1-6,TRBV27,NA,NA,TGTGCCAGCAGTCCCATACCTTTGGTCTATAATTCACCCCTCCACTTT,CASSPIPLVYNSPLHF
TRBJ1-5,TRBV30,NA,NA,TGTGCCTGGAGTGAAGATAGCAATCAGCCCCAGCATTTT,CAWSEDSNQPQHF
TRBJ1-2,TRBV5-6,NA,NA,TGTGCCAGCAGCGGAGGTCCGCCTGGCTACACCTTC,CASSGGPPGYTF
TRBJ1-1,TRBV2,NA,NA,TGTGCCAGCACTGAGAGCAGGGGCCTCACTGAAGCTTTCTTT,CASTESRGLTEAFF
TRBJ1-3,TRBV7-2,NA,NA,TGTGCCAGCAGCTCCCAGGCTCCTGCAACTGGAAACACCATATATTTT,CASSSQAPATGNTIYF
TRBJ2-5,TRBV30,NA,NA,TGTGCCTGGAGTGTCCAAGGGACCGAGACCCAGTACTTC,CAWSVQGTETQYF
TRBJ1-6,TRBV5-8,NA,NA,TGTGCCAGCAGCACCCGACATCTTTCACCCCTCCACTTT,CASSTRHLSPLHF
TRBJ2-7,TRBV25-1,NA,TRBD1,TGTGCCAGCAGTGACTCCGGGACAGGGTGGTACGAGCAGTACTTC,CASSDSGTGWYEQYF
TRBJ1-1,TRBV4-3,NA,TRBD1,TGCGCCAGCAGCCAAGATGACGGCAGGGGGCTAGAAGCTTTCTTT,CASSQDDGRGLEAFF
TRBJ1-5,TRBV15,once,NA,TGTGCCACCAGCAGAGAGTGGGGTCAGCCCCAGCATTTT,CATSREWGQPQHF
TRBJ2-1,TRBV29-1,few,TRBD1,TGCAGCGTTGGCTTGAGGGACAGTTCCTACAATGAGCAGTTCTTC,CSVGLRDSSYNEQFF
TRBJ2-2,TRBV7-2,NA,TRBD1,TGTGCCAGCAGCCTACGGACAGGGGGGCCCCTCGTGGCCGGGGAGCTGTTTTTT,CASSLRTGGPLVAGELFF
TRBJ1-1,TRBV11-2,NA,NA,TGTGCCAGCAGCTCGGGCCTGAACACTGAAGCTTTCTTT,CASSSGLNTEAFF
TRBJ2-7,TRBV11-2,NA,NA,TGTGCCAGCAGCGGGGAGTCGGACCCCTACGAGCAGTACTTC,CASSGESDPYEQYF
TRBJ1-5,TRBV4-2,NA,NA,TGTGCCAGCAGCCAAGAAGATTGGGTTCACAGCAATCAGCCCCAGCATTTT,CASSQEDWVHSNQPQHF
TRBJ1-1,TRBV29-1,NA,NA,TGCAGCGTGGGTTGGGGTAACACTGAAGCTTTCTTT,CSVGWGNTEAFF
TRBJ1-1,TRBV6-1,NA,NA,TGTGCCAGCAGTGAATACGTGGGAGAAGCTTTCTTT,CASSEYVGEAFF
TRBJ1-4,TRBV4-1,NA,NA,TGCGCCAGCAGCCAAAACGACAGAATTGAAAAACTGTTTTTT,CASSQNDRIEKLFF
TRBJ1-4,TRBV5-1,few,TRBD1,TGCGCCAGCAGCTTGAGCCAGGGGGCGCGTGAAAAACTGTTTTTT,CASSLSQGAREKLFF
TRBJ1-5,TRBV7-8,NA,NA,TGTGCCAGCAGCCTCGGCCAGGGGTGGAATCAGCCCCAGCATTTT,CASSLGQGWNQPQHF
TRBJ1-2,TRBV6-4,NA,TRBD1,TGTGCCAGCAGTGGGGGACAGGGAAGGAGCTATGGCTACACCTTC,CASSGGQGRSYGYTF
TRBJ1-1,TRBV7-9,NA,NA,TGTGCCAGCGGACGGGTGAACACTGAAGCTTTCTTT,CASGRVNTEAFF
TRBJ1-5,TRBV5-6,NA,NA,TGTGCCAGCAGCTTGTACAATCAGCCCCAGCATTTT,CASSLYNQPQHF
TRBJ2-3,TRBV9,NA,TRBD1,TGTGCCAGCTGTCAGGGGGGCACAGATACGCAGTATTTT,CASCQGGTDTQYF
TRBJ2-2,TRBV5-8,NA,NA,TGTGCCAGCAGCTCGGGACAAAACACCGGGGAGCTGTTTTTT,CASSSGQNTGELFF
TRBJ2-1,TRBV5-1,NA,NA,TGCGCCAGCAGCTTGGTTCCTATTAGGGATGAGCAGTTCTTC,CASSLVPIRDEQFF
TRBJ2-7,TRBV3-1/TRBV3-2,NA,NA,TGTGCCAGCAGCACAGGCAGAGCCTACGAGCAGTACTTC,CASSTGRAYEQYF
TRBJ2-7,TRBV9,NA,NA,TGTGCCAGCAGCGTAGGGCTATCCTACGAGCAGTACTTC,CASSVGLSYEQYF
TRBJ2-5,TRBV7-2,NA,TRBD2,TGTGCCAGCAGCTCCAGGCGCGGGGGGGGTGAGACCCAGTACTTC,CASSSRRGGGETQYF
TRBJ2-3,TRBV3-1/TRBV3-2,NA,TRBD2,TGTGCCAGCAGCCTCCAGGCTAGCGGGTTGACAGATACGCAGTATTTT,CASSLQASGLTDTQYF
TRBJ2-7,TRBV10-3,NA,TRBD1,TGTGCCATCAGTGAGCCGGGACAGAGCTCCTACGAGCAGTACTTC,CAISEPGQSSYEQYF
TRBJ2-1,TRBV25-1,NA,NA,TGTGCCAGCAGTGTTCGAGCCGTTGAAAATGAGCAGTTCTTC,CASSVRAVENEQFF
TRBJ1-1,TRBV5-4,few,NA,TGTGCCAGCAGCTTCGACCCCCGCACTGAAGCTTTCTTT,CASSFDPRTEAFF
TRBJ1-6,TRBV3-1/TRBV3-2,NA,NA,TGTGCCAGCAGCCCGTCGGTGAGCTCCTATAATTCACCCCTCCACTTT,CASSPSVSSYNSPLHF
TRBJ1-2,TRBV29-1,NA,TRBD1,TGCAGCGTTGAGGGTTCAGGGGGGTATGGCTACACCTTC,CSVEGSGGYGYTF
TRBJ1-5,TRBV6-2/TRBV6-3,once,TRBD1,TGTGCCAGCAGCCCGACAGGGGGCAGAGGCAATCAGCCCCAGCATTTT,CASSPTGGRGNQPQHF
TRBJ2-1,TRBV7-3,once,NA,TGTGCCAGCAGCCCGAACGGTCAGTCAAATGAGCAGTTCTTC,CASSPNGQSNEQFF
TRBJ1-1,TRBV7-2,NA,NA,TGTGCCAGCAGCTTAGACAGAGGCACTGAAGCTTTCTTT,CASSLDRGTEAFF
TRBJ2-7,TRBV5-4,NA,TRBD1,TGTGCCAGCAGCTTGGAAGGACAGGGGCTAAAGTACTTC,CASSLEGQGLKYF
TRBJ1-1,TRBV30,NA,TRBD1,TGTGCCTGGCTAGGGGGCGCTAGGAGTGAAGCTTTCTTT,CAWLGGARSEAFF
TRBJ1-5,TRBV7-9,NA,NA,TGTGCCAGCAGCCCGCTTGGGGGGGGCCGCAATCAGCCCCAGCATTTT,CASSPLGGGRNQPQHF
TRBJ1-5,TRBV27,NA,NA,TGTGCCAGCAGTTTATCTGCGTGGAATCAGCCCCAGCATTTT,CASSLSAWNQPQHF
TRBJ1-3,TRBV30,NA,NA,TGTGCCTGGAGTTCCCGACAGGCCACTGGAAACACCATATATTTT,CAWSSRQATGNTIYF
TRBJ1-5,TRBV6-6,NA,NA,TGTGCCAGCAGCCACGATGTTCAGCCCCAGCATTTT,CASSHDVQPQHF
TRBJ2-1,TRBV25-1,NA,TRBD1,TGTGCCAGCAGTGACCCGTCCGGGACAGACAATGAGCAGTTCTTC,CASSDPSGTDNEQFF